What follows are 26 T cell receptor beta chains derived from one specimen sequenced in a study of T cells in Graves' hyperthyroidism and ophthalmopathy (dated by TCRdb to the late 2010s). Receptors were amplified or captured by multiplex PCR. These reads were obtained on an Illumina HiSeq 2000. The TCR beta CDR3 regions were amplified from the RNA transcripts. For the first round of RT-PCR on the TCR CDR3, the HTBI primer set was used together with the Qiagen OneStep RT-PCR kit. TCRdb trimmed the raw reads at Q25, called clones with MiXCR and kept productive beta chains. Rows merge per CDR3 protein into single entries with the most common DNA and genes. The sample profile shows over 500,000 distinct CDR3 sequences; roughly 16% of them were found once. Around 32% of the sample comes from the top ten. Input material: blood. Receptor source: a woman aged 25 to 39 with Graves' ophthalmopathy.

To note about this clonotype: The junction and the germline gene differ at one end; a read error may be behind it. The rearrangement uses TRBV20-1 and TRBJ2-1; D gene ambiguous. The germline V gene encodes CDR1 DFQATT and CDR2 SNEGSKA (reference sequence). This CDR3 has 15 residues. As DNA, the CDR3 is TGCAGTGCCTGCGGTGACAAGAGCTCCTACAATCAGCAGTTCTTC. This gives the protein CSACGDKSSYNQQFF.

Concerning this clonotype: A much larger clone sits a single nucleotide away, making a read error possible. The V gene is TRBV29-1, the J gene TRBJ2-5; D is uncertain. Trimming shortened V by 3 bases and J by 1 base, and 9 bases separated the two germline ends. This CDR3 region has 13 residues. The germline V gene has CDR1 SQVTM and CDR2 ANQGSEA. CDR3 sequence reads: CSVDLRSQETQYF. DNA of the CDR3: TGCAGCGTTGACCTCAGGAGCCAAGAGACCCAGTACTTC.

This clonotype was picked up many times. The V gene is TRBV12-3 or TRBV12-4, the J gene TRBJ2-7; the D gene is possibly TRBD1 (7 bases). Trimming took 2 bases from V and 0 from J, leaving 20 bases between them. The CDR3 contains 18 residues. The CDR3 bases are TGTGCCAGCAGTTTATTTTGGAGGGATGGGACAGACTCCTACGAGCAGTACTTC. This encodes CASSLFWRDGTDSYEQYF.

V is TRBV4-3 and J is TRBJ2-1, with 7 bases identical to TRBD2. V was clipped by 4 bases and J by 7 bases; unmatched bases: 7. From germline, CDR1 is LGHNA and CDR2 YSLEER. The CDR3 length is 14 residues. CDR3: CASSRAGVANEQFF. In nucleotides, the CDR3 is TGCGCCAGCAGCCGGGCGGGAGTGGCGAATGAGCAGTTCTTC.

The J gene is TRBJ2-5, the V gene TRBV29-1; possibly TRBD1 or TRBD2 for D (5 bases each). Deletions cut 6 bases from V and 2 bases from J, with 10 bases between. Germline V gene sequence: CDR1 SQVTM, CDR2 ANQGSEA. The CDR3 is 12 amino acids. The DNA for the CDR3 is TGCAGCGTCGGGGACGGACAAGAGACCCAGTACTTC. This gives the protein CSVGDGQETQYF.

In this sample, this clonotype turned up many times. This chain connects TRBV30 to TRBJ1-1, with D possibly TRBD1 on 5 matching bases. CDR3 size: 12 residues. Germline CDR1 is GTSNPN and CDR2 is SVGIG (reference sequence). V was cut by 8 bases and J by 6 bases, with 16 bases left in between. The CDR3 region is CAQSNRGAEAFF. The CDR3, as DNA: TGTGCCCAATCCAACCGGGGCGCTGAAGCTTTCTTT.

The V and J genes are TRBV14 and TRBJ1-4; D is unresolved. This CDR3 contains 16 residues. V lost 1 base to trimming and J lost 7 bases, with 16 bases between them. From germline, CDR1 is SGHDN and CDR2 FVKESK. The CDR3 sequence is CASSQAKVGGGEKLFF. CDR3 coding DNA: TGTGCCAGCAGCCAAGCAAAAGTAGGAGGAGGTGAAAAACTGTTTTTT.

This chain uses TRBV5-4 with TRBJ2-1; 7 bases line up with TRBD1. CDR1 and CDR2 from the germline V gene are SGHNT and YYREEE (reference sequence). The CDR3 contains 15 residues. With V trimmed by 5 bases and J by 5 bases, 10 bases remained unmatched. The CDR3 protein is CASSWLQGLDNEQFF. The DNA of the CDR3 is TGTGCCAGCAGTTGGTTACAGGGGCTGGACAATGAGCAGTTCTTC. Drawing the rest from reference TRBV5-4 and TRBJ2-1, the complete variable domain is ETGVTQSPTHLIKTRGQQVTLRCSSQSGHNTVSWYQQALGQGPQFIFQYYREEENGRGNFPPRFSGLQFPNYSSELNVNALELDDSALYLCASSWLQGLDNEQFFGPGTRLTVL.

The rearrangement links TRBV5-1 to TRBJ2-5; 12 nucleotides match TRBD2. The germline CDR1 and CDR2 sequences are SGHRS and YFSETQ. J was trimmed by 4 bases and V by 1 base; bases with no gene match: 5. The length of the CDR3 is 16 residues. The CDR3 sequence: CASSLLLAGGLETQYF. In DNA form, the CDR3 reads TGCGCCAGCAGCTTGTTACTAGCGGGAGGCCTAGAGACCCAGTACTTC.

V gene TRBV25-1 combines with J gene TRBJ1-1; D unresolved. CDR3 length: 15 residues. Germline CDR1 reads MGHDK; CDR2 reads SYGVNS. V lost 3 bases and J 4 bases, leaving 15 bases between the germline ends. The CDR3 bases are TGTGCCAGCAGTGAGGTCTTCGGGTTTGTCACTGAAGCTTTCTTT. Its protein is CASSEVFGFVTEAFF. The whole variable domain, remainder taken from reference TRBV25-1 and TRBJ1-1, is EADIYQTPRYLVIGTGKKITLECSQTMGHDKMYWYQQDPGMELHLIHYSYGVNSTEKGDLSSESTVSRIRTEHFPLTLESARPSHTSQYLCASSEVFGFVTEAFFGQGTRLTVV.

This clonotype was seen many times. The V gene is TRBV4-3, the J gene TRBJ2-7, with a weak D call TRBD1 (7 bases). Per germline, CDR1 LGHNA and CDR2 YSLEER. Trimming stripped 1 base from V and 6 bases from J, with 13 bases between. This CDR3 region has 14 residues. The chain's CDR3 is CASSQAQGTFEQYF. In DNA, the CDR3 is TGCGCCAGCAGCCAAGCACAGGGGACTTTCGAGCAGTACTTC.

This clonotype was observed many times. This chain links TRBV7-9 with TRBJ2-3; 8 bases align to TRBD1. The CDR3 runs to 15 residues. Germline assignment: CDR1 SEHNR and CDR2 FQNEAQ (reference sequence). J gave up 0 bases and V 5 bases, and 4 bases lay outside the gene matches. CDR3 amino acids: CASSPRQGSTDTQYF. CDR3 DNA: TGTGCCAGCAGCCCCCGACAGGGGAGCACAGATACGCAGTATTTT.

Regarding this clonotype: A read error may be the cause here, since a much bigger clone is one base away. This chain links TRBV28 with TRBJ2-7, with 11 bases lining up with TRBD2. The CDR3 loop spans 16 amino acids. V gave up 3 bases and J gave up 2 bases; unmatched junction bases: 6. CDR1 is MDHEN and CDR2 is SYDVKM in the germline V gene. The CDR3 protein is CASSFPPLAGAYEQYF. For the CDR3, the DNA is TGTGCCAGCAGTTTCCCCCCACTAGCGGGAGCCTACGAGCAGTACTTC.

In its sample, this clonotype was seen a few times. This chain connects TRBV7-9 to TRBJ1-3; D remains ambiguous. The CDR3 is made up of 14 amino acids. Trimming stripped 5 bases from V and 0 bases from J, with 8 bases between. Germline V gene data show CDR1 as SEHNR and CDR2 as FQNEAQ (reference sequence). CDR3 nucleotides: TGTGCCAGCAGCCCGGTGATCTCTGGAAACACCATATATTTT. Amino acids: CASSPVISGNTIYF. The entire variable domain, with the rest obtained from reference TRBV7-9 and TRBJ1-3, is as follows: DTGVSQNPRHKITKRGQNVTFRCDPISEHNRLYWYRQTLGQGPEFLTYFQNEAQLEKSRLLSDRFSAERPKGSFSTLEIQRTEQGDSAMYLCASSPVISGNTIYFGEGSWLTVV.

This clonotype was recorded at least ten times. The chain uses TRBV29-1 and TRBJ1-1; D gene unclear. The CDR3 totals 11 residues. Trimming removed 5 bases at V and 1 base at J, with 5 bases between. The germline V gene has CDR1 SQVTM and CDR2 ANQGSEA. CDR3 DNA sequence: TGCAGCGTTCTTGGGAACACTGAAGCTTTCTTT. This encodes CSVLGNTEAFF.

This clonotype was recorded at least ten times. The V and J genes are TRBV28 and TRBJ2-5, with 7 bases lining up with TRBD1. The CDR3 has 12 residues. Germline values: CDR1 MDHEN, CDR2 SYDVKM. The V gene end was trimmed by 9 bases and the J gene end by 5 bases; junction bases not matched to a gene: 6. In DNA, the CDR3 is TGTGCCAGTAGACAGGGAGTGGAGACCCAGTACTTC. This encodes CASRQGVETQYF.

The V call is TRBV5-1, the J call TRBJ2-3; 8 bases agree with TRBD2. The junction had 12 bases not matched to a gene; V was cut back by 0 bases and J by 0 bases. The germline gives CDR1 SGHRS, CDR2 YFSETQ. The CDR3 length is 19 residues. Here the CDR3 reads CASSLDPLAGVSSTDTQYF. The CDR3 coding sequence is TGCGCCAGCAGCTTGGATCCTCTAGCGGGCGTGTCTAGCACAGATACGCAGTATTTT.

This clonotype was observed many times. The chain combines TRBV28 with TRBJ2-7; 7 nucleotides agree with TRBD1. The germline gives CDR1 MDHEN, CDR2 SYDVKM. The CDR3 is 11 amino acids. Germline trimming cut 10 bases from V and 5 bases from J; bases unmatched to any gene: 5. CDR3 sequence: CATLGGHEQYF. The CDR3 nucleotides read TGTGCCACCTTAGGGGGCCACGAGCAGTACTTC.

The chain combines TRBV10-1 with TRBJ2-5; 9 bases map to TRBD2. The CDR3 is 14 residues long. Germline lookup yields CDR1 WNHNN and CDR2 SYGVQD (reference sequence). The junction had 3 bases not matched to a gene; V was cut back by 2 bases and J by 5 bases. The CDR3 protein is CASSESGRMETQYF. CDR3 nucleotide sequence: TGCGCCAGCAGTGAGAGCGGGAGGATGGAGACCCAGTACTTC.

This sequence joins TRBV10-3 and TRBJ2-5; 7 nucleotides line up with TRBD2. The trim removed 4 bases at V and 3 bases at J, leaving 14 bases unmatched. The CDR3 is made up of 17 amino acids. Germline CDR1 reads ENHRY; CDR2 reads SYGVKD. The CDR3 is CAISGDFGGGKEETQYF. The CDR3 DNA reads TGTGCCATCAGTGGTGACTTCGGGGGAGGGAAGGAAGAGACCCAGTACTTC.

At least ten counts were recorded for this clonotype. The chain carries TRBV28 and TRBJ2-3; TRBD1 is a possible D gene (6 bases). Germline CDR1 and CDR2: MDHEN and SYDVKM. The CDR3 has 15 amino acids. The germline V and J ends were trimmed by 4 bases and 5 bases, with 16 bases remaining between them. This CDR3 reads CASSSSQGYGDTQYF. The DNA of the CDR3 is TGTGCCAGCAGTTCCAGTCAGGGGTATGGAGATACGCAGTATTTT.

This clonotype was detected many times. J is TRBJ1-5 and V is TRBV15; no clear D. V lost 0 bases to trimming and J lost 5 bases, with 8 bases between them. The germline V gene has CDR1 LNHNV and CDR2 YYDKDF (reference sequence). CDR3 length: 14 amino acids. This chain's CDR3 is CATSRDDGYQPQHF. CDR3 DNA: TGTGCCACCAGCAGAGACGACGGTTATCAGCCCCAGCATTTT. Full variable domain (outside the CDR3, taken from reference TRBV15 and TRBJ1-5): DAMVIQNPRYQVTQFGKPVTLSCSQTLNHNVMYWYQQKSSQAPKLLFHYYDKDFNNEADTPDNFQSRRPNTSFCFLDIRSPGLGDTAMYLCATSRDDGYQPQHFGDGTRLSIL.

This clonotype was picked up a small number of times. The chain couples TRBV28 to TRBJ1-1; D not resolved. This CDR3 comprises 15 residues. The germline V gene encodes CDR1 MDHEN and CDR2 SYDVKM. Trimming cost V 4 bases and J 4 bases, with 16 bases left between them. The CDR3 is CASSSPWRGSTEAFF. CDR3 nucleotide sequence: TGTGCCAGCAGTTCCCCCTGGCGAGGGAGCACTGAAGCTTTCTTT.

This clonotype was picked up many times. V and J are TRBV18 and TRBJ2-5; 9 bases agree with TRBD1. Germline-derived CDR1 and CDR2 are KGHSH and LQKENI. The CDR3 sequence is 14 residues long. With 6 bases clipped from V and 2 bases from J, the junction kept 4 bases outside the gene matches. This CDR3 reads CASSLGTGQETQYF. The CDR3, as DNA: TGTGCCAGCTCCCTCGGGACAGGGCAAGAGACCCAGTACTTC.

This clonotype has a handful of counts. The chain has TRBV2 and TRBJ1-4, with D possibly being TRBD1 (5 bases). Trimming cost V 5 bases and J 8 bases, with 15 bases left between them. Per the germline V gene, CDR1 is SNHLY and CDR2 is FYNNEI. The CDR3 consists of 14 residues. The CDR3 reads CASSPGTSGEKLFF. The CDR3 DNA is TGTGCCAGCAGTCCAGGGACGTCGGGAGAAAAACTGTTTTTT.

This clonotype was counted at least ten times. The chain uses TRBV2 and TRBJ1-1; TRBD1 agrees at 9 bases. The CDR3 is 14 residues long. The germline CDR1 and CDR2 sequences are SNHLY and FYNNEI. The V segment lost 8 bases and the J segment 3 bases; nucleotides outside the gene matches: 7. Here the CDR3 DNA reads TGTGCCAGCGGGGACAGGGCAGGTCACACTGAAGCTTTCTTT. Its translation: CASGDRAGHTEAFF.